This TCR beta chain comes out of a study of cytomegalovirus exposure and HLA in healthy donors (dated by TCRdb to the late 2010s). Study-level background: In an earlier analysis of around 540 of the donors, 250 to 300 Gb of sequence data and 117 million unique TCR beta sequences from 150 million to 200 million T cells were reported. HLA typing included class I and class II loci at four-digit resolution. Four or five DR-DQ haplotypes were handled as single units for association and clustering because linkage in the cohort was strong. To study patterns of TCR occurrence, a later analysis re-analyzed previously published TCR beta repertoires from 700 or so donors and added high-resolution HLA genotyping. The study was designed to test whether signatures of past pathogen exposure could be identified by cataloging public T cell receptors. Every discovery cohort repertoire had been produced on one sequencing platform. Donor age, sex, ethnicity and CMV serostatus were compiled alongside the repertoire data. Rather than drawing on any new phenotypic data, the later analysis identified candidate immune exposures from TCR beta sequences and the way those sequences occurred across donors. The number of typed donors differed by locus: 629-630 for A, B, C, DRB1 and DQB1; 500 to 550 for DQA1; 606 for DPA1; and about 470 for DPB1. Genome-wide SNP genotypes for about 65% of the roughly 700 donors were used in a later genetic analysis, which treated that subset as a discovery cohort. To predict cytomegalovirus infection status, the study combined high-throughput TCR immunosequencing, statistical association of individual TCRs with disease status, and machine learning. The study profiled the T cell repertoires of about 720 subjects by immunosequencing and related them to cytomegalovirus serostatus. In an earlier analysis of 587 of the donors, high-throughput TCR beta sequencing was used to judge whether each TCR beta V gene segment behaved as functional or pseudogenic. Roughly 300 gigabases of sequencing data and approximately 91 million unique TCR sequences made up an early release that covered several hundred HLA-typed donors. Among the 398 genotyped donors, more than 70% belonged to the genetic ancestry cluster associated with self-reported Caucasian donors. Along with the approximately 700-subject first cohort, a separate validation cohort of some 130 different subjects was used. Across approximately 400 genotyped donors of the cohort, an average of roughly 250,000 unique TCR beta nucleotide sequences per donor were sequenced, and approximately 19% of those sequences were non-productive.

Broad study findings and their caveats: Most TCR sequences were seen in very few donors, while some public TCRs were found in many individuals. A later analysis found that TCR association rates varied across HLA loci, with DRB1 alleles showing the most associated TCRs and HLA-C alleles the fewest. Because counts were too low, around 18 rarely observed V segments, including chromosome 9 orphons, were left out of the earlier analysis of some 600 of the donors. In a later analysis, HLA-associated TCR beta chains were found to be more clonally expanded and to have lower generation probabilities than equally common non-associated chains. A further reported finding was that TCR beta sequences accurately predicted the HLA-A and HLA-B alleles for most subjects in the first cohort. A later analysis reported that several top co-occurrence clusters appeared linked to parvovirus B19, influenza, CMV and Epstein-Barr virus. Because the 87-base-pair reads could not distinguish some IMGT-functional V segments, including TRBV6-2 and TRBV6-3, those segments were excluded. In a later genetic analysis, a missense DCLRE1C variant was associated with V-gene and J-gene trimming of TCR beta chains, and the association was replicated in an independent cohort. Assigning TCR associations to individual alleles was difficult when HLA alleles, especially DR and DQ, strongly co-occurred. In both the original and validation cohorts, the classifier was reported to diagnose cytomegalovirus status with high specificity and sensitivity. A later analysis associated roughly 17,000 TCR beta sequences with specific HLA alleles at a false discovery rate of 0.05. According to a later genetic analysis, donors in an Asian-associated ancestry cluster had fewer N-insertions in productive TCRs than the roughly 670-donor mean. Linkage disequilibrium might explain the correlated functional status among segregating V segments, but an unknown experimental factor could not be excluded. It was suggested by the authors that the approach could potentially be generalized to other disease states and immunological phenotypes. Most CMV-associated TCR beta chains appeared to be HLA-restricted in a later analysis, and the HLA associations seemed to be driven largely by CMV exposure. HLA typing was unavailable for some donors at each locus, so association tests used only the typed subset. The study listed approximately 150 TCR beta chains as associated with cytomegalovirus. In an earlier analysis of roughly 500 of the donors, most TCR beta V segments appeared in productive rearrangements about 90% or about 30% of the time, broadly matching IMGT annotations. A group of highly shared sequence variants was considered likely to be a technical artifact of the sequencing pipeline. The presence/absence analyses assumed that sequencing depth was roughly uniform across donors, and that assumption may not be true. In vitro tests confirmed that a few of the cytomegalovirus-associated TCR beta chains recognize cytomegalovirus antigens. For the cohort, immune exposure information was limited to CMV serostatus. In this cohort, only TCR beta chains were sequenced, and detectable features were limited by the absence of alpha or paired-chain data.

The library was obtained by the immunoSEQ multiplex PCR assay. For the multiplex PCR, a mixture combining 60 forward primers for TCR Vbeta segments and 13 reverse primers for TCR Jbeta segments was used. Amplification of the CDR3 region of rearranged TCR beta genes was performed with a multiplex PCR assay on genomic DNA. On the Illumina HiSeq System, the amplified TCR beta libraries were sequenced as 87-base-pair reads. The paper's data handling went like this. A later analysis tallied around 82 million unique TCR beta chains across the 700 or so repertoires, and approximately 12 million of those chains were shared by two or more donors. Raw reads were error-corrected and collapsed into unique sequences with a nearest-neighbor algorithm that merged closely related sequences to remove PCR and sequencing errors. CDR3 sequences were aligned to IMGT reference sequences to assign V, D and J gene segments. For a sequence to be retained, a match of at least six nucleotides to both a V gene segment and a J gene segment was required. Rearrangements were classified as productive when the CDR3 lacked stop codons and remained in frame with V and J, and all other rearrangements were classified as non-productive. Following IMGT convention, CDR3 was defined as the stretch from the second conserved V-encoded cysteine up to the conserved J-encoded phenylalanine. The earlier analysis of about 590 of the donors excluded sequences that lacked an unambiguous match to a single V gene segment. In an earlier analysis of approximately 560 of the donors, a V segment was called functional when productive rearrangements were above 56.7%, and segregating when the standard deviation between donors exceeded 5%. A statistical classification framework was built to diagnose cytomegalovirus status from the catalog of TCR beta chain sequences. A later analysis assigned V and J genes by comparing TCR nucleotide sequences with IMGT/GENE-DB human TR gene sequences. A later analysis assigned CDR3 sequences and most-parsimonious VDJ recombination scenarios with the TCRdist pipeline. In a later analysis, each TCR beta chain was defined by its CDR3 amino acid sequence together with its V-gene family, and reads without a unique V-gene family were excluded. As a way to deal with suspected cross-contamination and a sequencing artifact, a later analysis dropped approximately 590 nucleotide sequences that were highly shared and had low generation probability. A later analysis calculated a clonal expansion index for each public chain from normalized within-repertoire ranks of inferred template counts. Generation probabilities in a later analysis came from a VDJ recombination model fitted to out-of-frame rearrangements, and those results were checked against IGoR. In a later analysis, TCR-TCR, TCR-HLA and TCR-CMV co-occurrence was scored with hypergeometric tests, and a repertoire-size bias correction was applied to TCR pairs. A later analysis estimated false discovery rates by permuting HLA or CMV assignments 20 times. A later analysis grouped co-occurring TCRs with DBSCAN, adding TCRdist sequence similarity when clustering within HLA-allele-positive subsets. Repertoires with fewer than 30,000 or more than 120,000 public chains, plus five repertoires with anomalous nucleotide sharing, were excluded from co-occurrence clustering. In its TCRdb copy, this immuneACCESS table keeps in-frame sequences only and misses some clones. Where compared with another copy, unresolved V genes explain less than half of these, and the others have no known cause. Clone size and the V and J calls come from that table; the DNA yielded D and trimming. Counted in this sample were around 210,000 clones; over 75% of them appeared once. The ten largest clones take up roughly 3% of the sample.

The CDR3, cysteine through phenylalanine, is 12 amino acids long. The kept DNA is CDR3 alone, 36 bases in frame from the first base. V was cut back by 1 base and J by 13 bases, leaving a gap of 13 bases between them. Sequences MGHDK (CDR1) and SYGVNS (CDR2) are obtained from the germline V gene. The cohort consisted of 650 to 850 healthy bone marrow donors. All cohort members were sampled while nominally healthy, although unrecorded immune exposures were likely present. The donor tested CMV seronegative, placing the donor among the 350 to 400 seronegative members of the cohort. A peripheral blood sample was collected from each donor, and TCR beta sequencing was performed on peripheral blood mononuclear cells. The Qiagen DNeasy Blood Extraction Kit was used to extract genomic DNA from the blood cell samples. Concerning this clone itself: Its antigen specificity is not known. The sample holds no much larger clone one base away, and base qualities are not on file.

The clonotype was recovered from a woman in her thirties in good health and CMV-seronegative. Here the chain combines TRBV25-1 and TRBJ1-2; a confident D gene designation cannot be given. The sequencing sample was made of PBMCs. In nucleotides, the sequence is TGTGCCAGCAGTGAATCGGTGGGGAGGAGCACCTTC. It translates as CASSESVGRSTF.